This T cell receptor (beta chain) appears in the sequencing data of a study of shared clonotypes between healthy human individuals (dated by TCRdb to 2020 to 2021). Concerning the study at large: The cohort comprised a couple of women and three men aged 18 to 49 years. To increase sequencing depth and limit assay-specific biases, different laboratories used diverse techniques to prepare libraries and sequence TCR repertoires. Blood TCR repertoires of 5 or 6 healthy adults were deeply sequenced to estimate repertoire size and the extent of clonotype sharing between individuals. Per donor, leukapheresis produced somewhere between about 0.94 and 8.9 billion PBMCs. For each donor, three plates each were used for CD4 naive and CD4 memory, two plates were used for CD8 naive, and one plate was used for CD8 memory. What the work shows at the level of the full study, not this receptor alone: Naive subsets generally had larger estimated clonotype richness than memory subsets did. Rarefaction of sorted-subset datasets indicated incomplete sequencing despite the large sequencing depth. Compared with non-shared clonotypes, the clonotypes found in all four sorted-subset donors had higher generation probabilities. Sampling was restricted to blood, and TCR repertoires in tissue are likely to differ from TCR repertoires in blood. Pairwise subsampling indicated that sequencing depth was expected to affect the degree of clonotype sharing among donors. When a handful of donors were compared, the shared fraction of clonotypes was around 5% for naive CD4, roughly 3.3% for naive CD8, more than 2% for memory CD4, and 0.4% for memory CD8. Because the study included a small number of donors, the genetic and exposure-history diversity represented was limited.

TCR CDR3 regions were amplified from genomic DNA by multiplex PCR using the deep immunoSEQ assay. For each cell subset, the extracted genomic DNA was distributed evenly across all wells of several immunoSEQ 96-well plates, and each plate served as one replicate. Each replicate PCR for sorted subsets received about 0.2 ug genomic DNA, equal to some 32,000 T cell genomes. The purified libraries were quantified using a Qubit 3.0 fluorometer, sized with a Bioanalyzer 2100, and then quantified again using the KAPA Library Quantification kit. A separate single-read 150-cycle Illumina NextSeq 550 flow cell was used to sequence each immunoSEQ 96-well plate. The source study handled its data this way. Because the immunoSEQ output included only junctional sequences and no quality scores, the filtering could not be the same as the filtering used for full-length reads. Sequences were annotated with PyIR, a Python wrapper for IgBLAST v1.9, using IMGT germline references to assign V/J genes and CDR3. Reads with weak V/J assignments (E-value above 1e-6), missing CDR3, stop codons, out-of-frame junctions, or ambiguous translated residues were removed. V3J clonotypes were defined as sequences sharing an identical inferred V gene, J gene, and CDR3 amino acid sequence. Percentage overlap between repertoires was computed as shared unique clonotypes divided by the size of the smaller repertoire. RTK rarefaction, the Chao1 estimator, and Recon v2.1 estimates of unobserved clonotypes were used to assess repertoire richness. For all TCRbeta clonotypes obtained by the gDNA method from four donors, generation probabilities were computed with OLGA. The table was pulled from immuneACCESS by TCRdb, which kept in-frame rearrangements only. Such tables lose some clones; where checked, under half of the loss comes from unresolved V genes, and the rest has no known cause. The V and J calls and clone size come from that table; D and trimming were worked out from the DNA. The sample includes a few million clones, with over 85% observed a single time. The top ten hold roughly 0.14% of the sample.

Regarding this clone: The antigen this receptor binds is unknown. Per-base qualities were not stored, and no clone one base away is much larger. The same CDR3 also results from other DNA sequences found in this sample.

The CDR3 measures 13 amino acids from cysteine to phenylalanine. The CDR3 DNA has 39 bases and is translated from base 1. Deletion took 0 bases off V and 2 bases off J, with a span of 6 bases between the germline ends. CDR1 and CDR2 are read off the germline V gene (reference sequence) as SGHNT and YYREEE. The donors were healthy, HIV-negative adults with no recently reported acute infections or vaccinations. Only Caucasian adults living in Nashville, Tennessee, USA were represented among the donors. CD4+ T cells were enriched by magnetic negative selection; naive cells were then positively selected on CD45RA, and the negative fraction formed the memory subset. After blood collection by leukapheresis, PBMCs were isolated using Ficoll-Histopaque density gradient centrifugation and then cryopreserved in the vapor phase of liquid nitrogen. Purity and quantity of every magnetically sorted T cell population were checked by analytical flow cytometry. Genomic DNA was isolated from each sorted fraction and quantified by UV absorbance on a Nanodrop 2000c.

The chain is encoded by TRBV5-4 joined to TRBJ2-7; the D gene cannot be named for sure. This clonotype originated in a man between 18 and 29 years old in good health. The sample taken for sequencing was naive CD4+ T cells sorted from blood. Interpreted using the paper, the cell subset or site label stands for: CD45RA+ positively selected. CDR3 region: CASSLAGPYEQYF. The bases are TGTGCCAGCAGCTTGGCAGGTCCCTACGAGCAGTACTTC.